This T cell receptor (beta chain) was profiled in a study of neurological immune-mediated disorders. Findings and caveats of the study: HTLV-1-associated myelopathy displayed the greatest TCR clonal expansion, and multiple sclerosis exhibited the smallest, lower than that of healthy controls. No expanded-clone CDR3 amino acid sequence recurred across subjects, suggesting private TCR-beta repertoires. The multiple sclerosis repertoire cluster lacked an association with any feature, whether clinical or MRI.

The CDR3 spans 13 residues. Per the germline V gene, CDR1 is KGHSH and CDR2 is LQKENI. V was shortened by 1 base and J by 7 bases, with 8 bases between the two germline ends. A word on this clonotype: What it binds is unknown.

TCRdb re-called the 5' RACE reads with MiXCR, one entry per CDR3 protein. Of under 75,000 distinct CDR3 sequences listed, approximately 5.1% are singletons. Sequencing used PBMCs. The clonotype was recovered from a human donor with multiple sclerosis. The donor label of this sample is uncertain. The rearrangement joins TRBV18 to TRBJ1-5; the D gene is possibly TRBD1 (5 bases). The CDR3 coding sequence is TGTGCCAGCTCACCACTTTCAGGGCAGCCCCAGCATTTT. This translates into CASSPLSGQPQHF.